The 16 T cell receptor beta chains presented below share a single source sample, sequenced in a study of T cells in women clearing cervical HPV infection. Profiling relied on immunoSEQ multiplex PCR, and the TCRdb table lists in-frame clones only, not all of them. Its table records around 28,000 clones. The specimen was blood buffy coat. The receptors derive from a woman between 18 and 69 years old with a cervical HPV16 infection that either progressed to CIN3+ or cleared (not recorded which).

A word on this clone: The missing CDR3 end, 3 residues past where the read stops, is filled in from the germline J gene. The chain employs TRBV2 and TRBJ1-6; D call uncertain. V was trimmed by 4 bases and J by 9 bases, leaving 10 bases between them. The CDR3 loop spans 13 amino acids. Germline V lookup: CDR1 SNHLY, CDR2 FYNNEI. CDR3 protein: CASSAQTTSPLHF. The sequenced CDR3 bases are TGTGCCAGCAGTGCACAGACGACTTCACCC.

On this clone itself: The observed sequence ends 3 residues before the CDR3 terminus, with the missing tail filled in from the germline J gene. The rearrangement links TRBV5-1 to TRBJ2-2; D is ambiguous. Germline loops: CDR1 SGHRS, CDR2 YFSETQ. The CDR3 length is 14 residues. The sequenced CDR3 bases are TGCGCCAGCAGCTTGGCCGTGGCGGATTCACCG. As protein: CASSLAVADSP. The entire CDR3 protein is CASSLAVADSPLFF.

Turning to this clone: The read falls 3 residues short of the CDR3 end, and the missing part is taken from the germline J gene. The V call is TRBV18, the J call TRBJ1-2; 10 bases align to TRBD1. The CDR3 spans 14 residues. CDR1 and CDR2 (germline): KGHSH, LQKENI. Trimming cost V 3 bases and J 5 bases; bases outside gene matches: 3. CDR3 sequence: CASSPRDRGYGYTF. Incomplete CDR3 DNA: TGTGCCAGCTCACCCCGGGACAGGGGTTATGGC.

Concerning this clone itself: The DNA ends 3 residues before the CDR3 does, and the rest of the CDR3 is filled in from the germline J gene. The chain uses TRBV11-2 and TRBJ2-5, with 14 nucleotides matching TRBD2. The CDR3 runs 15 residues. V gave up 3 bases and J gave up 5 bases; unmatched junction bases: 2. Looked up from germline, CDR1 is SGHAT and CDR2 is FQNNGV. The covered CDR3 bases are TGTGCCAGCAGCTTGACTAGCGGGGGGGCGGAGACC. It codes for CASSLTSGGAET. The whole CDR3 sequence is CASSLTSGGAETQYF.

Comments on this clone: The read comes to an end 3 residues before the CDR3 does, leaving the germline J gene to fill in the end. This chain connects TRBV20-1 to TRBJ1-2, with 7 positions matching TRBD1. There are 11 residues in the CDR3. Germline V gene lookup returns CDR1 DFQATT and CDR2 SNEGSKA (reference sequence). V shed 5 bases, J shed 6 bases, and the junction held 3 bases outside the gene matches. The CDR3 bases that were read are TGCAGTGCTGCAGGACAGGATGGC. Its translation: CSAAGQDG. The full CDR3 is CSAAGQDGYTF.

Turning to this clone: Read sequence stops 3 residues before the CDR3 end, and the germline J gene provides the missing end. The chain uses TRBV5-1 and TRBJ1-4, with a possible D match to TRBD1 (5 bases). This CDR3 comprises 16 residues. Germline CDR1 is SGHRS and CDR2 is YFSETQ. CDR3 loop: CASSLVGARYNSPLFF. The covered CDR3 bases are TGCGCCAGCAGCTTGGTTGGGGCTAGGTATAATTCACCA. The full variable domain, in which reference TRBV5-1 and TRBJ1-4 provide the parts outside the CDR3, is KAGVTQTPRYLIKTRGQQVTLSCSPISGHRSVSWYQQTPGQGLQFLFEYFSETQRNKGNFPGRFSGRQFSNSRSEMNVSTLELGDSALYLCASSLVGARYNSPLFFGSGTQLSVL.

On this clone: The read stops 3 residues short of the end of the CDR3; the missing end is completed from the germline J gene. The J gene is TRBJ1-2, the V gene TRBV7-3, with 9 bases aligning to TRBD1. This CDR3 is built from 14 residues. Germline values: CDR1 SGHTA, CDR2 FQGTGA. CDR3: CASSSTGGHNDYTF. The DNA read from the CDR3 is TGTGCCAGCAGCAGTACAGGGGGCCACAATGAC.

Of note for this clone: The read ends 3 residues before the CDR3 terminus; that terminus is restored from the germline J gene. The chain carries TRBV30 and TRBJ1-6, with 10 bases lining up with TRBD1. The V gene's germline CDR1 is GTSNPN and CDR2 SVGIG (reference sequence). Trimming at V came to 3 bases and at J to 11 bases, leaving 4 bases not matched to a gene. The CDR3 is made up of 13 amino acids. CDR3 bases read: TGTGCCTGGAGCTCGGGACAGGGGACACCC. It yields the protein CAWSSGQGTP. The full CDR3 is CAWSSGQGTPLHF.

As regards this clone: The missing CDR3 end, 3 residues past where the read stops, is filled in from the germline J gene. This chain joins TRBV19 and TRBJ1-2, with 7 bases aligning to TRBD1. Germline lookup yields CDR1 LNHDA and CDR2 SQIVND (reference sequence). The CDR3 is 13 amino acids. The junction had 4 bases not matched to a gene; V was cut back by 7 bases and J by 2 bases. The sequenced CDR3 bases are TGTGCCAGTAAGACAGGGATGAACTATGGC. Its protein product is CASKTGMNYG. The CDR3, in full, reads CASKTGMNYGYTF. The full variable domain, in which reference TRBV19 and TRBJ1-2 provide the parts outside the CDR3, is DGGITQSPKYLFRKEGQNVTLSCEQNLNHDAMYWYRQDPGQGLRLIYYSQIVNDFQKGDIAEGYSVSREKKESFPLTVTSAQKNPTAFYLCASKTGMNYGYTFGSGTRLTVV.

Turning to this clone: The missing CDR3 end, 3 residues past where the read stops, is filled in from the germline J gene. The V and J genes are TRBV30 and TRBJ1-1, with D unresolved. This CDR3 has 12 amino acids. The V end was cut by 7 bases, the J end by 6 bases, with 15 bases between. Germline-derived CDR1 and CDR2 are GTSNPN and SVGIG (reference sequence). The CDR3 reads CAFFPGGPEAFF. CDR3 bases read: TGTGCCTTCTTCCCCGGCGGGCCTGAA.

The sequenced CDR3 bases are TGTGCCAGTAGCATCACAGGGCGACAGGGATACGAC. Translated: CASSITGRQGYD. The whole CDR3 sequence is CASSITGRQGYDYTF. V usage is TRBV19 and J usage is TRBJ1-2; 7 nucleotides agree with TRBD1. The sequenced fragment ends 3 residues before the CDR3 boundary, so the rest is inferred from the germline J gene. The CDR3 has 15 amino acids. Germline lookup yields CDR1 LNHDA and CDR2 SQIVND (reference sequence). The entire variable domain, with the rest obtained from reference TRBV19 and TRBJ1-2, is as follows: DGGITQSPKYLFRKEGQNVTLSCEQNLNHDAMYWYRQDPGQGLRLIYYSQIVNDFQKGDIAEGYSVSREKKESFPLTVTSAQKNPTAFYLCASSITGRQGYDYTFGSGTRLTVV.

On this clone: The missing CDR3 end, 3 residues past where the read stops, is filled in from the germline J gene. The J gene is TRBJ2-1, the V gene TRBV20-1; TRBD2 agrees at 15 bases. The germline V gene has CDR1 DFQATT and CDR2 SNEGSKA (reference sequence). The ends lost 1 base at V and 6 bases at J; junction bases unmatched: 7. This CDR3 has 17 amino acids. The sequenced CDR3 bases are TGCAGTGCTAGAGGGCCGGGACTAGCGGGGGGTGGCAATGAG. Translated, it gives CSARGPGLAGGGNE. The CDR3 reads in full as CSARGPGLAGGGNEQFF.

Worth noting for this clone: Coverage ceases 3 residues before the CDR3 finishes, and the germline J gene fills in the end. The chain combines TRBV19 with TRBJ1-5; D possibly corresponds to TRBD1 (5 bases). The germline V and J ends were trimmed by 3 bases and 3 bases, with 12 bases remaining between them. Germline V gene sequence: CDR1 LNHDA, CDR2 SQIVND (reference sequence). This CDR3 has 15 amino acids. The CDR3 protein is CASSIRQSDNQPQHF. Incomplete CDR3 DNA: TGTGCCAGTAGTATTAGACAGTCAGACAATCAGCCC. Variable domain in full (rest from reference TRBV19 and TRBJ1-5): DGGITQSPKYLFRKEGQNVTLSCEQNLNHDAMYWYRQDPGQGLRLIYYSQIVNDFQKGDIAEGYSVSREKKESFPLTVTSAQKNPTAFYLCASSIRQSDNQPQHFGDGTRLSIL.

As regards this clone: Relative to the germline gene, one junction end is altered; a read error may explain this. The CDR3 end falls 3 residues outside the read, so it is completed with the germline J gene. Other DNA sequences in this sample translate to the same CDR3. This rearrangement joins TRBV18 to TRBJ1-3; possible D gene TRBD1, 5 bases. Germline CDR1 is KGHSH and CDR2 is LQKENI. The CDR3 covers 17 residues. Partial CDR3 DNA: TGTGCCAGCTCCCCTCTACAGCACAGGCGCTCTGGAAACACA. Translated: CASSPLQHRRSGNT. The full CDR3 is CASSPLQHRRSGNTIYF.

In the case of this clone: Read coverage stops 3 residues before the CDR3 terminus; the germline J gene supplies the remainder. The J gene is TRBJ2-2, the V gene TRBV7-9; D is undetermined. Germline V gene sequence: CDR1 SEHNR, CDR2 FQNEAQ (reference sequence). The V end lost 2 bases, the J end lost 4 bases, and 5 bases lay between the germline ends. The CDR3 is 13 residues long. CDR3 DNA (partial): TGTGCCAGCAGCTTAATAGTCACCGGGGAG. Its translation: CASSLIVTGE. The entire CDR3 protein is CASSLIVTGELFF.

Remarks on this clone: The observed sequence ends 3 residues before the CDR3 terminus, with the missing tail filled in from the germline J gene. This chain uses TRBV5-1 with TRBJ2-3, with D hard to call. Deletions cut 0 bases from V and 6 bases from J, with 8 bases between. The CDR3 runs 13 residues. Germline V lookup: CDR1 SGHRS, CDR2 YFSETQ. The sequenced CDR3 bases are TGCGCCAGCAGCTTGGGGGCCGCTGATACG. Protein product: CASSLGAADT. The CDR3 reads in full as CASSLGAADTQYF.